The clone carrying this T cell receptor (beta chain) has just one count. Its antigen remains unknown. The data derive from a study of human T cells and chemical hapten exposure. At the level of the study: In the sensitization step, 2% DPC was placed on about 2 cm by about 2 cm of upper inner arm skin. Overall study results and limits: DPC sensitization left the count of TCRs above 1 in 1000 unchanged.

The ends were cut back, 1 base at V and 0 bases at J, with 9 bases in the middle. The CDR3 is 16 residues long. The germline V gene encodes CDR1 LGHDT and CDR2 YNNKEL (reference sequence). TCRdb re-called the RACE reads through MiXCR, storing one row per CDR3 protein. This table holds roughly 100,000 distinct CDR3 sequences, nearly 35% found once. Documented time point: patch test 3, about 24 weeks after DPC sensitization. Regarding treatment: therapeutic diphenylcyclopropenone sensitization with weekly scalp DPC. J is TRBJ2-2 and V is TRBV3-1; possible D gene TRBD2, 5 bases. This TCR derives from a man aged 40-55 years with alopecia areata. Some clones in this sample may be carry-over from other donors' samples. The sample here was whole blood, taken in connection with sensitization to the hapten diphenylcyclopropenone (DPC). The CDR3 region has the DNA TGTGCCAGCAGCCAAGTTTTAGCGTCGAACACCGGGGAGCTGTTTTTT. It specifies CASSQVLASNTGELFF.